One sample yielded the 24 T cell receptor beta chains listed below, sequenced in a study of response to subunit inactivated influenza vaccine. One entry per CDR3 protein results from TCRdb running MiXCR on the RT-PCR reads. The data contain 430,000 or so distinct CDR3 sequences, 10% to 11% of them singletons. The source material was PBMCs from blood, sampled 45 days after vaccination. The receptor source for this set is a man in his fifties or sixties who received an inactivated influenza vaccine.

This clonotype was seen a few times. V gene TRBV12-3 or TRBV12-4 combines with J gene TRBJ1-6; no definite D call. The CDR3 totals 15 residues. Trimming shortened V by 3 bases and J by 5 bases, and 11 bases separated the two germline ends. DNA for the CDR3: TGTGCCAGCAGTTTTGGTATAAGCAATAATTCACCCCTCCACTTT. Translating it yields CASSFGISNNSPLHF.

This clonotype was seen only a few times. CDR3 sequence (DNA): TGTGCCAGCAGCTTAGGGCAGGCGAGGTTCTTT. Amino acids: CASSLGQARFF. The J gene is TRBJ1-1, the V gene TRBV7-8; D is unclear. The CDR3 is 11 residues long. From germline, CDR1 is SGHVS and CDR2 FQNEAQ. V was trimmed by 1 base and J by 14 bases, leaving 11 bases between them.

The chain couples TRBV10-3 to TRBJ2-3; 12 nucleotides agree with TRBD2. The CDR3 consists of 16 residues. Looked up from germline, CDR1 is ENHRY and CDR2 is SYGVKD. After removal of 6 bases from V and 2 bases from J, the junction contained 6 bases not matched to a gene. The CDR3 spells CAISPTSGGSTDTQYF. The CDR3 nucleotides read TGTGCCATCAGCCCCACTAGCGGGGGGTCCACAGATACGCAGTATTTT.

This clonotype was counted only a few times. V is TRBV24-1 and J is TRBJ2-3, with a weak D call TRBD2 (7 bases). The CDR3 spans 16 residues. CDR1 is KGHDR, CDR2 SFDVKD, per germline. Trimming removed 1 base from V and 1 base from J, with 11 bases in between. The CDR3 DNA sequence: TGTGCCACCAGTGATTTCGGGGGGCGACGCACAGATACGCAGTATTTT. This translates into CATSDFGGRRTDTQYF.

This chain connects TRBV3-1 to TRBJ2-6, with D perhaps matching TRBD1 or TRBD2 (6 bases each). CDR1 is LGHDT, CDR2 YNNKEL, per germline (reference sequence). The ends were cut back, 4 bases at V and 0 bases at J, with 19 bases in the middle. This CDR3 has 19 amino acids. DNA of the CDR3: TGTGCCAGCAGCCCCTTAGGAGGGGGTTTTCTCTCTGGGGCCAACGTCCTGACTTTC. Its translation: CASSPLGGGFLSGANVLTF.

There are many counts of this clonotype. This chain joins TRBV20-1 and TRBJ2-7; 10 bases line up with TRBD1. The CDR3 is 13 residues long. Germline trimming cut 6 bases from V and 3 bases from J; bases unmatched to any gene: 5. Germline V CDR1 and CDR2: DFQATT, SNEGSKA (reference sequence). CDR3 loop: CSAPGQGRYEQYF. The CDR3 DNA reads as TGCAGTGCGCCGGGACAGGGGCGCTACGAGCAGTACTTC.

Many counts were recorded for this clonotype. The J gene is TRBJ2-7, the V gene TRBV12-3 or TRBV12-4; 10 nucleotides align to TRBD1. The CDR3 has 15 amino acids. V lost 3 bases to trimming and J lost 2 bases; unmatched junction nucleotides: 4. In DNA, the CDR3 is TGTGCCAGCAGTTTCCGGGACAGGGGAACCTACGAGCAGTACTTC. This codes for CASSFRDRGTYEQYF.

This clonotype was seen a few times. This chain connects TRBV20-1 to TRBJ2-3; D may be TRBD1 or TRBD2 (5 bases each). The V and J ends lost 3 bases and 4 bases respectively, with 8 bases between them. This CDR3 has 12 amino acids. Germline lookup yields CDR1 DFQATT and CDR2 SNEGSKA (reference sequence). The CDR3 DNA reads as TGCAGTGCTAGTGGGGACCCAGATACGCAGTATTTT. Translated: CSASGDPDTQYF.

This clonotype was counted at least ten times. The rearrangement uses TRBV7-8 and TRBJ2-7; D perhaps matches TRBD1 (6 bases). The CDR3 runs 14 residues. With 1 base removed from V and 3 bases from J, the gap between germline ends came to 10 bases. Germline CDR1 reads SGHVS; CDR2 reads FQNEAQ. The CDR3 sequence: CASSLEDSYYEQYF. In nucleotides, the CDR3 is TGTGCCAGCAGCTTAGAGGACAGCTACTACGAGCAGTACTTC.

The rearrangement links TRBV7-8 to TRBJ2-4; 7 bases line up with TRBD1. The trim removed 5 bases at V and 9 bases at J, leaving 7 bases unmatched. Germline CDR1 SGHVS, CDR2 FQNEAQ. The CDR3 length is 13 residues. The CDR3 sequence: CASSEGGLGIQYF. CDR3 DNA: TGTGCCAGCAGCGAAGGGGGCTTGGGCATTCAGTACTTC.

A remark on this clonotype: This may come from a read error, since a much larger clone is one base off. The rearrangement uses TRBV20-1 and TRBJ2-3; unclear D gene. The CDR3 contains 15 residues. V lost 0 bases and J 0 bases, leaving 10 bases between the germline ends. CDR1 is DFQATT, CDR2 SNEGSKA, per germline (reference sequence). CDR3 DNA sequence: TGCAGTGCTAGAGATTGGCGTCTAAGCACAGATACGCAGTATTTT. Amino acids: CSARDWRLSTDTQYF.

CDR3 in amino acids: CASSYTNSGKGATQYF. CDR3 in DNA: TGTGCCAGCAGTTACACAAATAGCGGGAAGGGAGCTACGCAGTATTTT. V usage is TRBV6-5 and J usage is TRBJ2-3; 8 bases fit TRBD2. Germline CDR1 and CDR2: MNHEY and SVGAGI. The CDR3 length is 16 residues. J gave up 8 bases and V 2 bases, and 12 bases lay outside the gene matches.

The V call is TRBV25-1, the J call TRBJ2-1; 8 bases agree with TRBD2. J lost 4 bases, V lost 3 bases, and 5 bases had no gene match. Germline CDR1 is MGHDK and CDR2 is SYGVNS. The CDR3 spans 15 residues. The CDR3 reads CASSDPGRAYNEQFF. For the CDR3, the DNA is TGTGCCAGCAGTGACCCCGGGAGGGCGTACAATGAGCAGTTCTTC.

The chain employs TRBV20-1 and TRBJ1-4; D uncertain. V lost 5 bases and J 3 bases, leaving 7 bases between the germline ends. The CDR3 is made up of 12 amino acids. CDR1 and CDR2 from the germline V gene are DFQATT and SNEGSKA (reference sequence). CDR3: CSAPGPNEKLFF. The CDR3 coding sequence is TGCAGTGCTCCAGGACCTAATGAAAAACTGTTTTTT.

In this sample, this clonotype turned up many times. The chain recombines TRBV29-1 with TRBJ1-1, with a possible D match to TRBD1 (6 bases). Trimming shortened V by 3 bases and J by 7 bases, and 12 bases separated the two germline ends. This CDR3 spans 12 amino acids. Germline assignment: CDR1 SQVTM and CDR2 ANQGSEA. CDR3 sequence reads: CSVDRGPGEAFF. Here the CDR3 DNA reads TGCAGCGTTGACAGGGGTCCCGGTGAAGCTTTCTTT. The full variable domain, rest sourced from reference TRBV29-1 and TRBJ1-1, is SAVISQKPSRDICQRGTSLTIQCQVDSQVTMMFWYRQQPGQSLTLIATANQGSEATYESGFVIDKFPISRPNLTFSTLTVSNMSPEDSSIYLCSVDRGPGEAFFGQGTRLTVV.

There are a few counts of this clonotype. This chain uses TRBV7-6 with TRBJ1-4; 7 nucleotides line up with TRBD1. The V segment lost 3 bases and the J segment 3 bases; nucleotides outside the gene matches: 7. This CDR3 spans 16 amino acids. Looked up from germline, CDR1 is SGHVS and CDR2 is FNYEAQ. Here the CDR3 reads CASSFLPGQPNEKLFF. The DNA of the CDR3 is TGTGCCAGCAGCTTCCTTCCGGGACAGCCTAATGAAAAACTGTTTTTT. The full variable domain, rest sourced from reference TRBV7-6 and TRBJ1-4, is GAGVSQSPRYKVTKRGQDVALRCDPISGHVSLYWYRQALGQGPEFLTYFNYEAQQDKSGLPNDRFSAERPEGSISTLTIQRTEQRDSAMYRCASSFLPGQPNEKLFFGSGTQLSVL.

The V call is TRBV20-1, the J call TRBJ2-1, with D perhaps given as TRBD1 or TRBD2 (5 bases each). Germline CDR1 reads DFQATT; CDR2 reads SNEGSKA (reference sequence). V was clipped by 5 bases and J by 5 bases, with 10 bases between them. CDR3 size: 12 residues. In nucleotides, the CDR3 is TGCAGTGCTCCCCGGGACCACAATGAGCAGTTCTTC. This gives the protein CSAPRDHNEQFF.

This chain links TRBV3-1 with TRBJ2-3; D perhaps matches TRBD1 (5 bases). This CDR3 is 15 amino acids long. Deletions cut 1 base from V and 0 bases from J, with 8 bases between. The V gene's germline CDR1 is LGHDT and CDR2 YNNKEL (reference sequence). The CDR3 coding sequence is TGTGCCAGCAGCCAAGCCTGGGGCAGCACAGATACGCAGTATTTT. Protein sequence: CASSQAWGSTDTQYF.

The table lists this clonotype with a few counts. V usage is TRBV12-3 or TRBV12-4 and J usage is TRBJ1-1; no firm D call. V lost 6 bases and J 6 bases, leaving 20 bases between the germline ends. This CDR3 spans 15 amino acids. The CDR3 spells CASRSLHLFDPEAFF. The DNA for the CDR3 is TGTGCCAGCAGAAGTTTACATCTTTTCGACCCTGAAGCTTTCTTT.

The rearrangement links TRBV10-3 to TRBJ2-5; the D is unclear. The germline V and J ends were trimmed by 5 bases and 4 bases, with 5 bases remaining between them. The CDR3 consists of 11 residues. Germline CDR1 and CDR2: ENHRY and SYGVKD. CDR3 amino acids: CAISPGETQYF. The CDR3, as DNA: TGTGCCATCAGTCCCGGAGAGACCCAGTACTTC.

This clonotype was counted between two and nine times. The gene calls are TRBV29-1 and TRBJ2-1; 8 nucleotides match TRBD1. CDR1 SQVTM and CDR2 ANQGSEA come from the germline V gene. With V trimmed by 7 bases and J by 6 bases, 11 bases remained unmatched. The CDR3 runs 14 residues. The CDR3 protein is CSAHMDRAGNEQFF. DNA for the CDR3: TGCAGCGCACATATGGACAGGGCTGGCAATGAGCAGTTCTTC.

This clonotype was detected only a few times. The V call is TRBV28, the J call TRBJ2-5, with D possibly matching TRBD2 (7 bases). Deletions cut 6 bases from V and 3 bases from J, with 11 bases between. The germline V gene encodes CDR1 MDHEN and CDR2 SYDVKM. This CDR3 has 13 residues. CDR3 coding DNA: TGTGCCAGCAGGCAAGGGGGGGAAGAGACCCAGTACTTC. As protein: CASRQGGEETQYF.

This clonotype came up many times. The chain employs TRBV5-6 and TRBJ1-5; D unclear. This CDR3 contains 15 residues. In germline, CDR1 is SGHDT, CDR2 YYEEEE. Trimming left V 1 base short and J 3 bases short, with 11 bases between. The CDR3 protein is CASSLWLGPNQPQHF. The CDR3 DNA reads TGTGCCAGCAGCTTGTGGTTAGGGCCCAATCAGCCCCAGCATTTT.

There are many counts of this clonotype. The V gene is TRBV5-1, the J gene TRBJ1-2, with 9 nucleotides matching TRBD1. Germline CDR1 SGHRS, CDR2 YFSETQ. The CDR3 sequence is 14 residues long. With 3 bases clipped from V and 8 bases from J, the junction kept 8 bases outside the gene matches. The CDR3 reads CASSWGQGVWGYTF. The CDR3 DNA is TGCGCCAGCAGCTGGGGACAGGGAGTCTGGGGCTACACCTTC.